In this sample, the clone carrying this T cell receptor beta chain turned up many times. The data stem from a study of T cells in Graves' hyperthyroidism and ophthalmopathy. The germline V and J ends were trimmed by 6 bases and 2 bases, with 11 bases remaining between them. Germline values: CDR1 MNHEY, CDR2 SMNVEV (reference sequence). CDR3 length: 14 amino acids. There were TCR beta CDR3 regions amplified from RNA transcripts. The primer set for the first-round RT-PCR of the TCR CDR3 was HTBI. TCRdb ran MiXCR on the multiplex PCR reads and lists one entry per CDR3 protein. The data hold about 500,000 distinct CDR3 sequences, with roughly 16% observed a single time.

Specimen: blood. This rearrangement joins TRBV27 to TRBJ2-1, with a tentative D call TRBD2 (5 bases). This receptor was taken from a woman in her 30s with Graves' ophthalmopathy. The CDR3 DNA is TGTGCCAGCAGCACTAGTCTCACCTACAATGAGCAGTTCTTC. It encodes CASSTSLTYNEQFF.